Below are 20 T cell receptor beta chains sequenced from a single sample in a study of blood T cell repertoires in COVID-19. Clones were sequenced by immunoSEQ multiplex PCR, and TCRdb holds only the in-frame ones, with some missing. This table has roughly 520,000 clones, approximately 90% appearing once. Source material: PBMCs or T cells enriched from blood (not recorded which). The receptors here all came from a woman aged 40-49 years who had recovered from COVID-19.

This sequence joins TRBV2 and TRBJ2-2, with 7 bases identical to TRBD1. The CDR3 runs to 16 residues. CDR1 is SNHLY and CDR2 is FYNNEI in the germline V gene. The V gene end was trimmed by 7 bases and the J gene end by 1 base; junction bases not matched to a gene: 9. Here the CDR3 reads CASTRQGWVNTGELFF. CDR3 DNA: TGTGCCAGCACCCGACAGGGTTGGGTGAACACCGGGGAGCTGTTTTTT.

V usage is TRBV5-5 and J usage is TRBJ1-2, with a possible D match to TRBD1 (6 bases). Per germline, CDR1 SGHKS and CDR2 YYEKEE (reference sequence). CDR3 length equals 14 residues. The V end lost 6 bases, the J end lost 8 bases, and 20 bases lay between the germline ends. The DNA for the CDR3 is TGTGCCAGCAACAAAATTGGGGGGGCTTCGGGCTACACCTTC. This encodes CASNKIGGASGYTF.

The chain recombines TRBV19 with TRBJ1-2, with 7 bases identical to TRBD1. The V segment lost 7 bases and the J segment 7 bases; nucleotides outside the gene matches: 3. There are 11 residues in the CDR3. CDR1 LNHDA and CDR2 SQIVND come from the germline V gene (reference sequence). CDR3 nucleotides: TGTGCCAGTATACACAGGGGTGGCTACACCTTC. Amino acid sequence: CASIHRGGYTF. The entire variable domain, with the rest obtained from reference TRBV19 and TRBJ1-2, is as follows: DGGITQSPKYLFRKEGQNVTLSCEQNLNHDAMYWYRQDPGQGLRLIYYSQIVNDFQKGDIAEGYSVSREKKESFPLTVTSAQKNPTAFYLCASIHRGGYTFGSGTRLTVV.

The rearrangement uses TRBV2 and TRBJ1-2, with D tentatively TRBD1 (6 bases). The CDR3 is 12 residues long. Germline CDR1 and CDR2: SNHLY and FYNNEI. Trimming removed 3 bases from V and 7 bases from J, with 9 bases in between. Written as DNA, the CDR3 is TGTGCCAGCAGTGACTACAGGGTTGGCTACACCTTC. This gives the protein CASSDYRVGYTF.

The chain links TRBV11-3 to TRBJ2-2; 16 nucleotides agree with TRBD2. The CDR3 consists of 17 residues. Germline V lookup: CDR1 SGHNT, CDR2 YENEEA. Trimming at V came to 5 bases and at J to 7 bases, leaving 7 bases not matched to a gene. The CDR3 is CASSPGLAGGRGGELFF. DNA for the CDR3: TGTGCCAGCAGCCCGGGACTAGCGGGAGGGCGCGGCGGGGAGCTGTTTTTT.

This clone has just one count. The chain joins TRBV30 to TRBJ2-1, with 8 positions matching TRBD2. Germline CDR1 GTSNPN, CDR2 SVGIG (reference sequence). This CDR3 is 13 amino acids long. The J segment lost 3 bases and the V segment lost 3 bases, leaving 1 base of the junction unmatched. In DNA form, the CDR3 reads TGTGCCTGGAGCCGGGAGGGCTACAATGAGCAGTTCTTC. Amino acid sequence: CAWSREGYNEQFF.

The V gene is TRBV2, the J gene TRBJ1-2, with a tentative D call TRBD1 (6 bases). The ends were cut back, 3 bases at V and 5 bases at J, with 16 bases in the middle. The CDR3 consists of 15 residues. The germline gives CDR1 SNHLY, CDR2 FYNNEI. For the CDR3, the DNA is TGTGCCAGCAGTGAGATACGGGGGGGCGGGTATGGCTACACCTTC. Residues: CASSEIRGGGYGYTF.

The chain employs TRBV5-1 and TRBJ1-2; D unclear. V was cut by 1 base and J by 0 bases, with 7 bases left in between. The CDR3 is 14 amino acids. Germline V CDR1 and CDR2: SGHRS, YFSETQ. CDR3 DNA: TGCGCCAGCAGCTTGTCCGGGACTAACTATGGCTACACCTTC. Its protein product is CASSLSGTNYGYTF.

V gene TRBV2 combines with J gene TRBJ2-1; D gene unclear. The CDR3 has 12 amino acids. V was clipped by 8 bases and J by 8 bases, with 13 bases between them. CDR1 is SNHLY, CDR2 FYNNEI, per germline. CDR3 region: CASRLDGDEQFF. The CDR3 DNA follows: TGTGCCAGCCGACTCGATGGCGATGAGCAGTTCTTC.

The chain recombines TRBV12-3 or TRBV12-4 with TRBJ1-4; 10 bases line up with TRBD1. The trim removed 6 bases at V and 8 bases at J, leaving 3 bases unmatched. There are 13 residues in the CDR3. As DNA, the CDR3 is TGTGCCAGCAGGCGGGACAGGGGAGAAAAACTGTTTTTT. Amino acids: CASRRDRGEKLFF.

The CDR3, as DNA: TGTGCCAGCAGCCACCGACAGGGACTCTCCTACAATGAGCAGTTCTTC. Protein: CASSHRQGLSYNEQFF. The rearrangement links TRBV14 to TRBJ2-1, with D perhaps matching TRBD1 (7 bases). Germline values: CDR1 SGHDN, CDR2 FVKESK. The ends were cut back, 3 bases at V and 0 bases at J, with 12 bases in the middle. The CDR3 covers 16 residues.

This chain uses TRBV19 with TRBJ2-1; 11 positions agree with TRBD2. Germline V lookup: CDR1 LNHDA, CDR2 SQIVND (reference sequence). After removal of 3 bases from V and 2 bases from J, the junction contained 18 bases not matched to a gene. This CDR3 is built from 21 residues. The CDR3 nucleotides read TGTGCCAGTAGTATTGGGTTTTTTAGCGGGAGGGCGGGGCGGCCCTACAATGAGCAGTTCTTC. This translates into CASSIGFFSGRAGRPYNEQFF.

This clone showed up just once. CDR3 region: CASESRRDRGAGELFF. CDR3 in DNA: TGTGCCAGTGAATCCCGCCGGGACAGGGGAGCCGGGGAGCTGTTTTTT. This chain connects TRBV19 to TRBJ2-2, with 10 nucleotides matching TRBD1. V lost 8 bases to trimming and J lost 6 bases; unmatched junction nucleotides: 12. CDR3 length: 16 amino acids. Looked up from germline, CDR1 is LNHDA and CDR2 is SQIVND (reference sequence).

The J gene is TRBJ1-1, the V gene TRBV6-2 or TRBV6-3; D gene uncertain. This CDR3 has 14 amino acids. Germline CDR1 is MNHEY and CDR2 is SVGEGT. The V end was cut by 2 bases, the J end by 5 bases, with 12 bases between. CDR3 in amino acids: CASSYETRRTEAFF. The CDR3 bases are TGTGCCAGCAGTTACGAAACCCGGAGGACTGAAGCTTTCTTT.

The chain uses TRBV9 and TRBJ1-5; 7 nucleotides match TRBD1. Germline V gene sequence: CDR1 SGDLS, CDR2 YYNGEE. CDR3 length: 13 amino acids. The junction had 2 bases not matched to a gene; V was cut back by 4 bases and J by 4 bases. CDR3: CASSRQGNQPQHF. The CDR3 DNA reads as TGTGCCAGCAGCCGACAGGGTAATCAGCCCCAGCATTTT.

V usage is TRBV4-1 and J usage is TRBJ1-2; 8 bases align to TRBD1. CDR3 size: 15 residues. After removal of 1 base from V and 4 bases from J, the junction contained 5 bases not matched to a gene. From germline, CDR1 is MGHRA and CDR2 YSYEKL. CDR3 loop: CASSQARTGTYGYTF. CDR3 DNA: TGCGCCAGCAGCCAAGCTCGGACAGGGACCTATGGCTACACCTTC.

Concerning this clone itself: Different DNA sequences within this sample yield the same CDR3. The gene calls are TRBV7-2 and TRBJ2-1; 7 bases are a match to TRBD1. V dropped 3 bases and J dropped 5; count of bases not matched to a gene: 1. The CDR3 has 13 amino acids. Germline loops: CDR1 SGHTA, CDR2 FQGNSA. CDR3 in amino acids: CASSLGQNNEQFF. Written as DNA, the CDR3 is TGTGCCAGCAGCTTGGGACAGAACAATGAGCAGTTCTTC.

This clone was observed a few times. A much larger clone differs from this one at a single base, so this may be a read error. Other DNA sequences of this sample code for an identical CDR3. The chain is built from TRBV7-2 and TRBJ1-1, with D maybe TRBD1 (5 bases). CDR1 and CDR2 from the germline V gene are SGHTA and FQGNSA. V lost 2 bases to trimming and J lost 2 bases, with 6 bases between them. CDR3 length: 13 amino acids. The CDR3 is CASSLQGNTEAFF. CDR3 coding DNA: TGTGCCAGCAGCTTACAGGGAAACACTGAAGCTTTCTTT.

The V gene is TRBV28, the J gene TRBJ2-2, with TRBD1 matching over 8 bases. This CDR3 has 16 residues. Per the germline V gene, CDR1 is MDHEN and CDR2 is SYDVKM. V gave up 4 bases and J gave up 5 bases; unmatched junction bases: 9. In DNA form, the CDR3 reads TGTGCCAGCAGTTCCCAAGGACAGGGAAGGACCGGGGAGCTGTTTTTT. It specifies CASSSQGQGRTGELFF.

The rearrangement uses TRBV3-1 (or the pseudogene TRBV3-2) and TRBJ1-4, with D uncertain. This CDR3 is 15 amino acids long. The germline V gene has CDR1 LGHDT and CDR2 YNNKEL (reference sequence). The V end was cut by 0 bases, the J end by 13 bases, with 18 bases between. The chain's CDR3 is CASSQDHGGVGILFF. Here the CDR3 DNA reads TGTGCCAGCAGCCAAGATCACGGTGGAGTAGGTATACTGTTTTTT.